The clone carrying this TCR beta chain was detected only a few times. This CDR3 spans 20 amino acids. Unmatched junction bases numbered 22, after V lost 3 bases and J lost 6 bases. Germline CDR1 and CDR2: MDHEN and SYDVKM. The protocol was immunoSEQ multiplex PCR, while the TCRdb copy is restricted to in-frame clones and leaves out a portion. Of about 15,000 clones in the sample, approximately 75% are singletons; the top ten hold 12% to 15%. The data were obtained in a study of T cells after somatic rescue of genetic block. Sample: peripheral blood mononuclear cells (PBMCs). The chain employs TRBV28 and TRBJ1-4; 7 bases align to TRBD1. The source of this sequence is a boy between 10 and 17 years old. The DNA for the CDR3 is TGTGCCAGCAGTTTCCGCCTCTTACAGGGGAATGAGGTCTTGGATGAAAAACTGTTTTTT. Encoded protein: CASSFRLLQGNEVLDEKLFF.